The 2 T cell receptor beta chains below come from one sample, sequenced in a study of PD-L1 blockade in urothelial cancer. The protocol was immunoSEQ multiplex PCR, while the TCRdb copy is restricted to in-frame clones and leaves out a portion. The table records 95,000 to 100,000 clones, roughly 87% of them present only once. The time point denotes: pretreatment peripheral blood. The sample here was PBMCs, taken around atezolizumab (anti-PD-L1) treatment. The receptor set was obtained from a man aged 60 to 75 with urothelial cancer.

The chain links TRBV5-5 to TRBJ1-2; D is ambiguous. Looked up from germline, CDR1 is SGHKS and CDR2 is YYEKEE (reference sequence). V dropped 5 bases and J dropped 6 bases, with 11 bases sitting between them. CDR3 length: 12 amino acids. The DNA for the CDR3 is TGTGCCAGCAGTCCTTTTTTCGATGGCTACACCTTC. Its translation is CASSPFFDGYTF.

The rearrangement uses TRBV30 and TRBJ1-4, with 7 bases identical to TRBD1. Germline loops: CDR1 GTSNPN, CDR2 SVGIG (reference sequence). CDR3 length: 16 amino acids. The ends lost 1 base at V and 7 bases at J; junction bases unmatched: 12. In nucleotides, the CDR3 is TGTGCCTGGAGTGGTCCGGAACAGGGGACGGGTGAAAAACTGTTTTTT. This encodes CAWSGPEQGTGEKLFF.